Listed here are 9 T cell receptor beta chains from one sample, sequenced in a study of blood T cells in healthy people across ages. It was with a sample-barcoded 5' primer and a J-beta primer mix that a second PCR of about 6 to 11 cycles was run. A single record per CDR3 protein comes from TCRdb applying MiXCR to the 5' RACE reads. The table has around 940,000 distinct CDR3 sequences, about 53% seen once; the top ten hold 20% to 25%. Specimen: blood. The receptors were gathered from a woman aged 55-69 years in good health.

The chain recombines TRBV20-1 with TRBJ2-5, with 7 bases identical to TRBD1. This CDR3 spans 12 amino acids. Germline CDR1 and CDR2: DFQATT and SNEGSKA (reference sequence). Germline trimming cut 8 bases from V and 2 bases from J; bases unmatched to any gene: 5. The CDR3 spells CSSGQAQETQYF. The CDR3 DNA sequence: TGCAGTTCCGGACAGGCTCAAGAGACCCAGTACTTC.

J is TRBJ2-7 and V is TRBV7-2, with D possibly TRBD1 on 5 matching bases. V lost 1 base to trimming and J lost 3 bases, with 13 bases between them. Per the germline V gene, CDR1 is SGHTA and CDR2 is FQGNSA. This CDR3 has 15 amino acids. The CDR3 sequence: CASSLEWTLYYEQYF. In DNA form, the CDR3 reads TGTGCCAGCAGCTTAGAGTGGACACTTTACTACGAGCAGTACTTC.

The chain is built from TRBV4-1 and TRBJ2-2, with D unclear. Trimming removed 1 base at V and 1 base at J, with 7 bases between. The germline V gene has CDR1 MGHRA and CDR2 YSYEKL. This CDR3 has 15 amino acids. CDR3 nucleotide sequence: TGCGCCAGCAGCCAAGGCCCGGGGAACACCGGGGAGCTGTTTTTT. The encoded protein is CASSQGPGNTGELFF.

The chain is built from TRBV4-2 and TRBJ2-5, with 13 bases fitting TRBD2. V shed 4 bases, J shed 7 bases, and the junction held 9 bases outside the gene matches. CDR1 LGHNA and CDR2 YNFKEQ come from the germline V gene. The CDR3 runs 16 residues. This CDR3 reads CASSLTSGRATWTQYF. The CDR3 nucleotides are TGTGCCAGCAGCCTAACTAGCGGGAGGGCGACGTGGACCCAGTACTTC.

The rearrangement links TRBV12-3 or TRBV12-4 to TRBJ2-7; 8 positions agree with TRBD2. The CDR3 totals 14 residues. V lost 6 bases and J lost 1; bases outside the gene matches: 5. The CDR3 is CASRVGGGSYEQYF. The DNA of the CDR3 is TGTGCCAGCAGAGTGGGCGGGGGGTCCTACGAGCAGTACTTC.

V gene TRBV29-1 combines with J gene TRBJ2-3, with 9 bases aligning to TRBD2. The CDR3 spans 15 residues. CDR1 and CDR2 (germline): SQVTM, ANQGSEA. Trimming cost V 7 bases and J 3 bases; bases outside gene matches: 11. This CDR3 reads CSALWLAGLTDTQYF. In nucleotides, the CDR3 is TGCAGCGCCCTTTGGCTAGCGGGGTTGACAGATACGCAGTATTTT.

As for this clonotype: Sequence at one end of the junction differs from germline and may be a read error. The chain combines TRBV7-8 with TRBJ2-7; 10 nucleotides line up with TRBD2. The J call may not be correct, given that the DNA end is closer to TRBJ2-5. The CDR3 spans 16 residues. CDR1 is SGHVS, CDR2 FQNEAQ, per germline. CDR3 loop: CASILWLAGVSETQYF. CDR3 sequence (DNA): TGTGCCAGCATCTTATGGCTAGCGGGAGTTTCGGAGACCCAGTACTTC.

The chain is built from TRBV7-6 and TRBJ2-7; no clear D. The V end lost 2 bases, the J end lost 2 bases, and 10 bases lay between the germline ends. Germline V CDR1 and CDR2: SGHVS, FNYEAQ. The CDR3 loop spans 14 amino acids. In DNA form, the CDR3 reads TGTGCCAGCAGCTTACTCGGGTTGGCCTACGAGCAGTACTTC. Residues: CASSLLGLAYEQYF.

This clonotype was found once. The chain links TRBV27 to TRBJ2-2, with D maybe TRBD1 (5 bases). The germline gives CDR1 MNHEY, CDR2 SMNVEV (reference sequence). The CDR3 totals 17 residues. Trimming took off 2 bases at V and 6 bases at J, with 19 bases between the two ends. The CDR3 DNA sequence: TGTGCCAGCAGTTTAAGCAAGGGGCTTTTAAAACCCGGGGAGCTGTTTTTT. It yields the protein CASSLSKGLLKPGELFF.